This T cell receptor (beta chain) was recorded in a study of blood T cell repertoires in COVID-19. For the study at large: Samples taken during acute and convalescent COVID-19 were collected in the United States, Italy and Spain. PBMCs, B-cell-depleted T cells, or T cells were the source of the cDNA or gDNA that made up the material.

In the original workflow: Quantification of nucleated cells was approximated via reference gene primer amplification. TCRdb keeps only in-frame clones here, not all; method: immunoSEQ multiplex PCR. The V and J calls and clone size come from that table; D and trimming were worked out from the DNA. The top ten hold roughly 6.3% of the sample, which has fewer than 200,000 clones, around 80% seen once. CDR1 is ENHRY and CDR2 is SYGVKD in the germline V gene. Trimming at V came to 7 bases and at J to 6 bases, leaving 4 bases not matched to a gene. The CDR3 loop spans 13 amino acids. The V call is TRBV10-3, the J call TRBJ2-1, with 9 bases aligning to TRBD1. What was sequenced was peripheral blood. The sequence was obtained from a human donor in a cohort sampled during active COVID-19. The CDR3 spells CAITPTGGNEQFF. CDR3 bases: TGTGCCATCACTCCGACAGGGGGCAATGAGCAGTTCTTC.